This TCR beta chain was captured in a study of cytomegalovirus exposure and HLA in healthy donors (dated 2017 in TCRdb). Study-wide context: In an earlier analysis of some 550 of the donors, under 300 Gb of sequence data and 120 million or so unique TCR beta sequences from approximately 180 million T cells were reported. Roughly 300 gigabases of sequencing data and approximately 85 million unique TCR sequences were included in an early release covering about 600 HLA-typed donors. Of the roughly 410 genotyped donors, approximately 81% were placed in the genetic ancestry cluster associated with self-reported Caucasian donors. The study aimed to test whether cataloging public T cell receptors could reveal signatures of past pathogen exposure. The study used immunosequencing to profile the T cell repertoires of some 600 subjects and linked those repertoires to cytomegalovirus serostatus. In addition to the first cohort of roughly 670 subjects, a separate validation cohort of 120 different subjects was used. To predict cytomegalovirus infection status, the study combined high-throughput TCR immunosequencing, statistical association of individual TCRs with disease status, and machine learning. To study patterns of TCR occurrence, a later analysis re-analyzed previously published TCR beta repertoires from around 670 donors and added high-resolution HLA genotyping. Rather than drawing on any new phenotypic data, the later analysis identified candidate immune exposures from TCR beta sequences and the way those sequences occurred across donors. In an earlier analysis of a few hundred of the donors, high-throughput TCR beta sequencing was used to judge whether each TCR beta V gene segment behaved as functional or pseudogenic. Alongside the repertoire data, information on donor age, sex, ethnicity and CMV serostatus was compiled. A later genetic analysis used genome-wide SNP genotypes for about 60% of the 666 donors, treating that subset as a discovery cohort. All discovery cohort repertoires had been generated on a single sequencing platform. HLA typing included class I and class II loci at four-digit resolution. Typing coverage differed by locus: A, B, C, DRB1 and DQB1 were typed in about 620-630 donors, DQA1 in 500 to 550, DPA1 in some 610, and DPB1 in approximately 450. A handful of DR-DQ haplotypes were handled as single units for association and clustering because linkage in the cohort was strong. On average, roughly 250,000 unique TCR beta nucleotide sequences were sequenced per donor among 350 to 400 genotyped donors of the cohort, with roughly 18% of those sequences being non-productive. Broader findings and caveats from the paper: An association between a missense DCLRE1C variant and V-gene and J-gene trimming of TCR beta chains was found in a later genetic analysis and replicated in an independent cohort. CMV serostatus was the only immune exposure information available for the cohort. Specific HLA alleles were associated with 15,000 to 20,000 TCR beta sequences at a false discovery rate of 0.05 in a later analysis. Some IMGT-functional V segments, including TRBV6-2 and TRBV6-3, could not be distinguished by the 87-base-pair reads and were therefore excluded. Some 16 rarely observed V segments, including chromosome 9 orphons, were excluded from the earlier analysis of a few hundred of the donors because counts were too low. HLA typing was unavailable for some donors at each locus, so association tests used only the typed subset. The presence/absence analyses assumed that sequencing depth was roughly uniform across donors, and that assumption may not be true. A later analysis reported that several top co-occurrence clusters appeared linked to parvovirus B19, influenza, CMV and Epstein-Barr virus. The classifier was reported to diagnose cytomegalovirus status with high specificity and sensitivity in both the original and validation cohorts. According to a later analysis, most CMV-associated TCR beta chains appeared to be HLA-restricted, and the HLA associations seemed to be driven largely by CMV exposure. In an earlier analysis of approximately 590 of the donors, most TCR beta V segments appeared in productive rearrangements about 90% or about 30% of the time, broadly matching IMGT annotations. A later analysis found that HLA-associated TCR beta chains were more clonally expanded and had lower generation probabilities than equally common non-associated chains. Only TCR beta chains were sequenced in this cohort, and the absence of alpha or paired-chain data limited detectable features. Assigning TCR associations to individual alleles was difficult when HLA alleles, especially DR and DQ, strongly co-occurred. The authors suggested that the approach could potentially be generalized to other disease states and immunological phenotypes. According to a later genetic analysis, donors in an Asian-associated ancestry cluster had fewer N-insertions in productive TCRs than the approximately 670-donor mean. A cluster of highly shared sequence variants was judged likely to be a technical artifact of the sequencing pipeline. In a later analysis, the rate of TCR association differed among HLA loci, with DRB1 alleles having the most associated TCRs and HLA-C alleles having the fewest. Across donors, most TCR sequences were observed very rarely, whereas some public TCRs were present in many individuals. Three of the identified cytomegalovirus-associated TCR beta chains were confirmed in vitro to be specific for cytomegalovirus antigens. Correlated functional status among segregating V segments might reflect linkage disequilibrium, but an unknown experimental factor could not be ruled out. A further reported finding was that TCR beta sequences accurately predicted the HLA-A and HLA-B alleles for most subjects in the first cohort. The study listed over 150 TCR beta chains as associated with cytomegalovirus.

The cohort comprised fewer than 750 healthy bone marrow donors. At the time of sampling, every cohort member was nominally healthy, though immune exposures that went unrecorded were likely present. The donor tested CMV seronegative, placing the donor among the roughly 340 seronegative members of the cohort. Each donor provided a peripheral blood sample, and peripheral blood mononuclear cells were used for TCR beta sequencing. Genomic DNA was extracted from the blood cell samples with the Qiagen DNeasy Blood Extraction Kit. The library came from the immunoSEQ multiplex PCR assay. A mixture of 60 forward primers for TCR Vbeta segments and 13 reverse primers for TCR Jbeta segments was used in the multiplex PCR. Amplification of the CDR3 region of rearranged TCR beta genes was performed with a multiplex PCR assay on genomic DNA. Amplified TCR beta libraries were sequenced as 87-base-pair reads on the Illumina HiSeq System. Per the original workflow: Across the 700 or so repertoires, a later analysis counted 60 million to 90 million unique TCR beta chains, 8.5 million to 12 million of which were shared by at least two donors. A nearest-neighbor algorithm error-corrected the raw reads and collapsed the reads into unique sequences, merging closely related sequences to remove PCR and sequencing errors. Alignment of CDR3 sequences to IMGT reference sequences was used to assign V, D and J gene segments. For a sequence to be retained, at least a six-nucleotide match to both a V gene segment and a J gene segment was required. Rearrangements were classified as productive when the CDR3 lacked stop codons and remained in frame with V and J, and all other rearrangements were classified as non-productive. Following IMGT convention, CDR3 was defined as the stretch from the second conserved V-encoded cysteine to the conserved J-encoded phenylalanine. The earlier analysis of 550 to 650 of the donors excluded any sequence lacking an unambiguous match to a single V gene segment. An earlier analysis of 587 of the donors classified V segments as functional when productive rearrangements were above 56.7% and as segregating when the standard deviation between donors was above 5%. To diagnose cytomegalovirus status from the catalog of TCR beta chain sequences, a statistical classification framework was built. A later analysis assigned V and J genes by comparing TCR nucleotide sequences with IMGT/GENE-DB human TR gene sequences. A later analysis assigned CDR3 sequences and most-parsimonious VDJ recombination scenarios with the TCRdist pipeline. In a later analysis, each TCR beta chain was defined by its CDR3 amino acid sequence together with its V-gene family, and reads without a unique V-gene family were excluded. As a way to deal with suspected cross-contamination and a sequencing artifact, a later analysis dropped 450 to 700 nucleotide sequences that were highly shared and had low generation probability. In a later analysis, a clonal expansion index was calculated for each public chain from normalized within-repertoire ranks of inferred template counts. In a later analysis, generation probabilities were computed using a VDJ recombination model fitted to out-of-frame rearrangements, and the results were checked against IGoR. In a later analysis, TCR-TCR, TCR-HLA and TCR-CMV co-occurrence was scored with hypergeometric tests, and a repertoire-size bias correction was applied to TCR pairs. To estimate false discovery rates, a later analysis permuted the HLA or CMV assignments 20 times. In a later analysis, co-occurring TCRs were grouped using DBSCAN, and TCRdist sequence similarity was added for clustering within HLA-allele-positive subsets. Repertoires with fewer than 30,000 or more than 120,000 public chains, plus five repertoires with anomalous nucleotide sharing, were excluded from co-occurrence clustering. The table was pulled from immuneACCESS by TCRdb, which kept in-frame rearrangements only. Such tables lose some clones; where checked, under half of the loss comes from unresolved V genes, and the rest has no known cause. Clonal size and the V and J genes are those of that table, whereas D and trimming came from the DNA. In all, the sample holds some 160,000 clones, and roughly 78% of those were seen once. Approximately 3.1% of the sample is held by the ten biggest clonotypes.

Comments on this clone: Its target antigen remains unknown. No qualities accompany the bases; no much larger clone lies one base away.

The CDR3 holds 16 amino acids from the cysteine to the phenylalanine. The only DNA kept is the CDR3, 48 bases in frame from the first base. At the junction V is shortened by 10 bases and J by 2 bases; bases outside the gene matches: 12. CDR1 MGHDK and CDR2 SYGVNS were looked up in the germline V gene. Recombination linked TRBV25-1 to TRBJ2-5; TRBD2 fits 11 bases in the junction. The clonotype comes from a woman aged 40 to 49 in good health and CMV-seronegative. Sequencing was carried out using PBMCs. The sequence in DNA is TGTGCCACCAGACTAATTCTAGCGGGGGGACAAGAGACCCAGTACTTC. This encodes CATRLILAGGQETQYF. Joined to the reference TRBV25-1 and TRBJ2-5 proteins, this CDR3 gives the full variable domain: EADIYQTPRYLVIGTGKKITLECSQTMGHDKMYWYQQDPGMELHLIHYSYGVNSTEKGDLSSESTVSRIRTEHFPLTLESARPSHTSQYLCATRLILAGGQETQYFGPGTRLLVL.